One and the same sample provided the 16 T cell receptor beta chains below, sequenced in a study of T cell responses to AZD1222 COVID-19 vaccine. The data were produced by immunoSEQ multiplex PCR, yet TCRdb's version contains in-frame clones alone and is incomplete. The sample holds more than 250,000 clones, approximately 93% seen once. The specimen comprised peripheral blood, sampled on day 0 of AZD1222 vaccination. The source is an adult in good health.

The chain has TRBV4-1 and TRBJ2-2; 8 nucleotides agree with TRBD2. Germline-derived CDR1 and CDR2 are MGHRA and YSYEKL. J was trimmed by 3 bases and V by 3 bases; bases with no gene match: 6. The CDR3 totals 16 residues. The CDR3 DNA follows: TGCGCCAGCAGCCAGGAGGGACTAGAGTACACCGGGGAGCTGTTTTTT. Translated: CASSQEGLEYTGELFF.

This clone has a single count. This rearrangement joins TRBV7-9 to TRBJ1-2, with 7 bases fitting TRBD1. Looked up from germline, CDR1 is SEHNR and CDR2 is FQNEAQ (reference sequence). The CDR3 consists of 14 residues. V shed 1 base and J 5 bases; nucleotides not matched to a gene: 4. The CDR3 nucleotides read TGTGCCAGCAGCTTAGACAGGGGAGCGTATGGCTACACCTTC. As protein: CASSLDRGAYGYTF.

The J gene is TRBJ2-1, the V gene TRBV7-2; 7 bases line up with TRBD2. V was clipped by 3 bases and J by 0 bases; unmatched bases: 5. CDR1 and CDR2 (germline): SGHTA, FQGNSA. The CDR3 is made up of 16 amino acids. DNA of the CDR3: TGTGCCAGCAGCTTCCTAGCGGACGTCTCCTACAATGAGCAGTTCTTC. Residues: CASSFLADVSYNEQFF.

The chain links TRBV19 to TRBJ1-3; D ambiguous. V lost 7 bases and J 4 bases, leaving 14 bases between the germline ends. Per the germline V gene, CDR1 is LNHDA and CDR2 is SQIVND (reference sequence). The CDR3 is made up of 14 amino acids. CDR3 nucleotides: TGTGCCAGTACCCCGACGGCAAACGGAAACACCATATATTTT. It specifies CASTPTANGNTIYF.

The V and J genes are TRBV2 and TRBJ2-1, with a weak D call TRBD2 (5 bases). V was pared by 7 bases and J by 0 bases, with 16 bases between. CDR1 and CDR2 (germline): SNHLY, FYNNEI. The CDR3 loop spans 16 amino acids. CDR3 region: CASTDPGVRSYNEQFF. In DNA, the CDR3 is TGTGCCAGCACGGATCCCGGGGTCCGCTCCTACAATGAGCAGTTCTTC.

This rearrangement joins TRBV28 to TRBJ1-4, with D possibly TRBD1 on 6 matching bases. The length of the CDR3 is 14 residues. V was trimmed by 6 bases and J by 7 bases, leaving 15 bases between them. In germline, CDR1 is MDHEN, CDR2 SYDVKM. The CDR3 nucleotides are TGTGCCAGCAGGGGGGGGCCCCGGGGTGAAAAACTGTTTTTT. Translation: CASRGGPRGEKLFF.

The J gene is TRBJ1-2, the V gene TRBV19; D is uncertain. The CDR3 is made up of 15 amino acids. V lost 1 base, J lost 4 bases, and 13 bases lay in between. Per germline, CDR1 LNHDA and CDR2 SQIVND (reference sequence). CDR3 residues: CASSIGATYSYGYTF. The CDR3 DNA follows: TGTGCCAGTAGTATAGGGGCGACGTACTCCTATGGCTACACCTTC.

The V call is TRBV28, the J call TRBJ1-3; possibly TRBD1 for D (5 bases). Germline V gene sequence: CDR1 MDHEN, CDR2 SYDVKM. CDR3 length equals 15 residues. Between the trimmed V and J ends, which lost 6 bases and 1 base, there was a span of 13 bases. In DNA, the CDR3 is TGTGCCAGCAGGACAAGAAAGGGGTCTGGAAACACCATATATTTT. This codes for CASRTRKGSGNTIYF.

This clone was found once. This chain links TRBV19 with TRBJ1-5; D is unresolved. Trimming removed 7 bases at V and 1 base at J, with 14 bases between. Germline V CDR1 and CDR2: LNHDA, SQIVND (reference sequence). The CDR3 totals 15 residues. CDR3 in amino acids: CASTPRTLSNQPQHF. The CDR3 bases are TGTGCCAGTACTCCGAGGACCCTAAGCAATCAGCCCCAGCATTTT.

This clone occurred a few times. This chain connects TRBV5-4 to TRBJ2-2; D is unclear. This CDR3 has 14 amino acids. V gave up 2 bases and J gave up 5 bases, with 10 bases separating them. Germline lookup yields CDR1 SGHNT and CDR2 YYREEE (reference sequence). DNA for the CDR3: TGTGCCAGCAGCTTCTCAGGTCGGACCGGGGAGCTGTTTTTT. Protein: CASSFSGRTGELFF.

The rearrangement uses TRBV4-3 and TRBJ2-3; TRBD1 is a possible D gene (6 bases). Trimming removed 1 base from V and 4 bases from J, with 9 bases in between. Germline values: CDR1 LGHNA, CDR2 YSLEER. The CDR3 runs to 14 residues. The CDR3 loop is CASSQGGLADTQYF. As DNA, the CDR3 is TGCGCCAGCAGCCAAGGGGGGCTGGCAGATACGCAGTATTTT.

The CDR3 region has the DNA TGTGCCAGTAGTATCCGGCCGGTATTTTCCTACGAGCAGTACTTC. Its protein product is CASSIRPVFSYEQYF. The rearrangement joins TRBV19 to TRBJ2-7; D is unclear. The CDR3 runs 15 residues. CDR1 is LNHDA and CDR2 is SQIVND in the germline V gene (reference sequence). The V end was cut by 3 bases, the J end by 1 base, with 13 bases between.

This clone came up once. The chain has TRBV9 and TRBJ1-4, with D tentatively TRBD1 (6 bases). Germline CDR1 is SGDLS and CDR2 is YYNGEE. Trimming removed 0 bases at V and 8 bases at J, with 14 bases between. There are 15 residues in the CDR3. In nucleotides, the CDR3 is TGTGCCAGCAGCGTAGCAACAGGGCGGGAGGAAAAACTGTTTTTT. Encoded protein: CASSVATGREEKLFF. The entire variable domain, with the rest obtained from reference TRBV9 and TRBJ1-4, is as follows: DSGVTQTPKHLITATGQRVTLRCSPRSGDLSVYWYQQSLDQGLQFLIQYYNGEERAKGNILERFSAQQFPDLHSELNLSSLELGDSALYFCASSVATGREEKLFFGSGTQLSVL.

The chain is built from TRBV5-1 and TRBJ2-1; 8 positions match TRBD2. The V and J ends lost 5 bases and 3 bases, in that order; junction bases with no gene match: 4. CDR1 and CDR2 (germline): SGHRS, YFSETQ. The CDR3 spans 14 residues. The CDR3 nucleotides read TGCGCCAGCAGGGGAGCGGGGGTCTACAATGAGCAGTTCTTC. This encodes CASRGAGVYNEQFF. Filled out from reference TRBV5-1 and TRBJ2-1, the complete variable domain reads KAGVTQTPRYLIKTRGQQVTLSCSPISGHRSVSWYQQTPGQGLQFLFEYFSETQRNKGNFPGRFSGRQFSNSRSEMNVSTLELGDSALYLCASRGAGVYNEQFFGPGTRLTVL.

The chain carries TRBV6-5 and TRBJ1-6; D remains unclear. V gave up 4 bases and J gave up 13 bases, with 8 bases separating them. This CDR3 is built from 11 residues. The germline V gene has CDR1 MNHEY and CDR2 SVGAGI. The CDR3 sequence is CASSSLGPLHF. In nucleotides, the CDR3 is TGTGCCAGCAGTTCTCTCGGGCCCCTCCACTTT.

The V and J genes are TRBV7-2 and TRBJ2-2; 8 bases map to TRBD1. CDR1 is SGHTA and CDR2 is FQGNSA in the germline V gene. V gave up 2 bases and J gave up 5 bases; unmatched junction bases: 4. This CDR3 is 15 amino acids long. CDR3 nucleotides: TGTGCCAGCAGCTTAACGACAGGGGTTACCGGGGAGCTGTTTTTT. Translated: CASSLTTGVTGELFF.